A single sample gave rise to the 15 T cell receptor beta chains below, sequenced in a study of blood T cells in healthy people across ages (dated by TCRdb to the mid-2010s). The library was made by 5' RACE. The listed sequencing device is Illumina HiSeq 2500. A second PCR of roughly 6 to 11 cycles was run with a J-beta primer mix and a sample-barcoded 5' primer. TCRdb reanalyzed the raw reads on its own, using fastp at Q25 for trimming and MiXCR for clone calling, and kept in-frame beta chains. Rows are combined by CDR3 protein, so each entry shows the most common genes and DNA. The sample yields roughly 730,000 distinct CDR3 sequences; 56% were counted once. 25% to 30% of the sample is held by the ten biggest clonotypes. Material for sequencing was blood. These TCRs come from a man aged 40-50 years in good health.

The chain has TRBV20-1 and TRBJ2-3; TRBD2 aligns across 14 bases. This CDR3 contains 15 residues. V was pared by 6 bases and J by 2 bases, with 4 bases of the junction left unmatched. CDR1 and CDR2 from the germline V gene are DFQATT and SNEGSKA (reference sequence). CDR3 protein: CSAPGLAGDTDTQYF. As DNA, the CDR3 is TGCAGTGCACCGGGACTAGCGGGGGACACAGATACGCAGTATTTT.

The table lists this clonotype with a few counts. In DNA, the CDR3 is TGTGCCAGCAGCCAAGATGCGGATTCCTACGAGCAGTACTTC. This gives the protein CASSQDADSYEQYF. The V call is TRBV4-2, the J call TRBJ2-7; D not certain. CDR3 length: 14 residues. Germline V lookup: CDR1 LGHNA, CDR2 YNFKEQ. V was shortened by 0 bases and J by 1 base, with 7 bases between the two germline ends.

The V call is TRBV28, the J call TRBJ2-3; D is perhaps TRBD2 (5 bases). The CDR3 contains 12 residues. CDR1 and CDR2 from the germline V gene are MDHEN and SYDVKM. V was clipped by 3 bases and J by 7 bases, with 8 bases between them. CDR3 DNA: TGTGCCAGCAGTTTTCGGGATAATACGCAGTATTTT. This codes for CASSFRDNTQYF.

The chain couples TRBV6-2 or TRBV6-3 to TRBJ2-4, with TRBD1 identical over 9 bases. Looked up from germline, CDR1 is MNHEY and CDR2 is SVGEGT. With 6 bases clipped from V and 0 bases from J, the junction kept 9 bases outside the gene matches. CDR3 size: 17 residues. The CDR3 DNA reads TGTGCCAGCAGATCGAACGGGACAGGGAAAGCCAAAAACATTCAGTACTTC. It encodes CASRSNGTGKAKNIQYF.

This chain connects TRBV11-2 to TRBJ2-1; 9 bases align to TRBD1. Per the germline V gene, CDR1 is SGHAT and CDR2 is FQNNGV. With 9 bases clipped from V and 3 bases from J, the junction kept 6 bases outside the gene matches. This CDR3 has 14 amino acids. The CDR3 loop is CASKPGQGYNEQFF. As DNA, the CDR3 is TGTGCCAGTAAACCGGGACAGGGCTACAATGAGCAGTTCTTC.

The CDR3 DNA follows: TGCGCCAGCAGCCAAGATTTAAGCCAACTAGCGGAAAACATTCAGTACTTC. This encodes CASSQDLSQLAENIQYF. This rearrangement joins TRBV4-3 to TRBJ2-4; 8 nucleotides agree with TRBD2. The trim removed 0 bases at V and 5 bases at J, leaving 9 bases unmatched. CDR1 LGHNA and CDR2 YSLEER come from the germline V gene. The length of the CDR3 is 17 residues.

This clonotype has a single count. This chain links TRBV7-2 with TRBJ2-5; D is undetermined. The J call may not be correct, given that the DNA end is closer to TRBJ2-7. The germline CDR1 and CDR2 sequences are SGHTA and FQGNSA. The CDR3 totals 13 residues. CDR3 amino acids: CASSWSVSYEQYF. The CDR3 DNA is TGTGCCAGCAGCTGGAGTGTTAGCTACGAGCAGTACTTC.

The J gene is TRBJ2-1, the V gene TRBV19; 12 nucleotides match TRBD1. The germline V gene has CDR1 LNHDA and CDR2 SQIVND (reference sequence). The CDR3 has 15 residues. V shed 7 bases and J 15 bases; nucleotides not matched to a gene: 16. The CDR3 reads CASNTRGVGTGGWFF. The CDR3 region has the DNA TGTGCCAGTAACACTCGAGGTGTTGGGACAGGGGGCTGGTTCTTC.

In its sample, this clonotype was seen once. V and J are TRBV24-1 and TRBJ1-2; a possible D gene is TRBD1 (5 bases). CDR1 and CDR2 from the germline V gene are KGHDR and SFDVKD. Trimming took off 6 bases at V and 5 bases at J, with 12 bases between the two ends. This CDR3 contains 13 residues. Here the CDR3 DNA reads TGTGCCACCAGTCTGGGACCTCCGTATGGCTACACCTTC. Encoded protein: CATSLGPPYGYTF.

J is TRBJ2-4 and V is TRBV6-1, with D possibly being TRBD1 (6 bases). V was trimmed by 1 base and J by 5 bases, leaving 6 bases between them. This CDR3 has 13 amino acids. Germline V CDR1 and CDR2: MNHNS, SASEGT. Here the CDR3 reads CASSEGQENIQYF. The DNA of the CDR3 is TGTGCCAGCAGTGAAGGACAGGAAAACATTCAGTACTTC.

V and J are TRBV27 and TRBJ2-3; 8 bases map to TRBD1. This CDR3 spans 16 amino acids. Germline CDR1 and CDR2: MNHEY and SMNVEV (reference sequence). The J segment lost 4 bases and the V segment lost 4 bases, leaving 10 bases of the junction unmatched. The CDR3 loop is CASSSWTGKGADTQYF. CDR3 bases: TGTGCCAGCAGTTCATGGACAGGGAAAGGGGCAGATACGCAGTATTTT.

The CDR3 region is CATRWGTDTQYF. The CDR3 coding sequence is TGTGCCACCCGGTGGGGCACAGATACGCAGTATTTT. V usage is TRBV7-2 and J usage is TRBJ2-3; the D is unclear. V was trimmed by 10 bases and J by 1 base, leaving 9 bases between them. Germline assignment: CDR1 SGHTA and CDR2 FQGNSA. This CDR3 is built from 12 residues.

This chain links TRBV28 with TRBJ1-2; D uncertain. The CDR3 contains 14 residues. In germline, CDR1 is MDHEN, CDR2 SYDVKM. Trimming stripped 2 bases from V and 4 bases from J, with 11 bases between. The CDR3 spells CASSLSRTRYGYTF. CDR3 nucleotides: TGTGCCAGCAGTTTAAGTCGGACCCGCTATGGCTACACCTTC.

The table lists this clonotype with a few counts. This rearrangement joins TRBV14 to TRBJ2-4; a possible D gene is TRBD1 (6 bases). V lost 6 bases to trimming and J lost 8 bases, with 14 bases between them. The CDR3 has 13 residues. The germline V gene encodes CDR1 SGHDN and CDR2 FVKESK. CDR3 DNA sequence: TGTGCCAGCAGAGGATACAGGGAAGACATTCAGTACTTC. Its protein is CASRGYREDIQYF.

This clonotype was picked up many times. The CDR3 loop is CASSTSGNNEQFF. In DNA form, the CDR3 reads TGCGCCAGCAGCACTAGCGGGAACAATGAGCAGTTCTTC. The rearrangement uses TRBV5-1 and TRBJ2-1; TRBD2 agrees at 10 bases. CDR1 and CDR2 from the germline V gene are SGHRS and YFSETQ. The V gene end was trimmed by 4 bases and the J gene end by 5 bases; junction bases not matched to a gene: 0. CDR3 length: 13 amino acids.